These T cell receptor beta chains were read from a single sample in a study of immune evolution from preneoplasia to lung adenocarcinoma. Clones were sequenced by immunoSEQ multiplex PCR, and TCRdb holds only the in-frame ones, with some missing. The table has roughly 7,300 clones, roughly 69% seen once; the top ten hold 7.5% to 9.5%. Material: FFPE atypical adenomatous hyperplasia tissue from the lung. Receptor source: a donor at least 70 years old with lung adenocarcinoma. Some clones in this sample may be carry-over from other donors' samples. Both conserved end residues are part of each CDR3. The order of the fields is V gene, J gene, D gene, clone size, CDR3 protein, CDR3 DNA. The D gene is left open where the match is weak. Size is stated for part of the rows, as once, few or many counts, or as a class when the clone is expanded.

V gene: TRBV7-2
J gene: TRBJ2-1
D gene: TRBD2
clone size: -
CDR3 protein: CASSVAGGSHEQFF
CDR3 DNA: TGTGCCAGCAGCGTAGCGGGAGGGAGCCATGAGCAGTTCTTC

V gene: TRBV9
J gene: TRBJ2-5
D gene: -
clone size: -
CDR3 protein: CASSVAGGPQETQYF
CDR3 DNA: TGTGCCAGCAGCGTAGCGGGCGGCCCCCAAGAGACCCAGTACTTC

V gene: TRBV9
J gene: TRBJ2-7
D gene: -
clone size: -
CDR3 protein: CASSVAGGNYEQYF
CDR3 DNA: TGTGCCAGCAGCGTAGCAGGAGGCAACTACGAGCAGTACTTC

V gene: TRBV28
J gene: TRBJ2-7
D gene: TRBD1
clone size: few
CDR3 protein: CASGSTGGVPEQYF
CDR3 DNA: TGTGCCAGCGGATCGACAGGGGGTGTCCCCGAGCAGTACTTC

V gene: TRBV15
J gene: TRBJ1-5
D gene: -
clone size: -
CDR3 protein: CATSRAGGNQPQHF
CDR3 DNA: TGTGCCACCAGCAGAGCAGGGGGCAATCAGCCCCAGCATTTT

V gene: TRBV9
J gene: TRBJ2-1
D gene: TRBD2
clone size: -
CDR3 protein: CASSDRTSGTRNEQFF
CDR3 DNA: TGTGCCAGCAGCGATAGGACTAGCGGGACGAGGAATGAGCAGTTCTTC

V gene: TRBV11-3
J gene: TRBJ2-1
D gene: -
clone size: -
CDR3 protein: CASSLGQGEQFF
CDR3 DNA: TGTGCCAGCAGCTTAGGTCAGGGTGAGCAGTTCTTC

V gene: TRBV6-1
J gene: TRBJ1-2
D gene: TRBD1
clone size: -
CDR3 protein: CASSVSRGQDGYTF
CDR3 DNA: TGTGCCAGCAGCGTTAGTAGGGGGCAGGATGGCTACACCTTC

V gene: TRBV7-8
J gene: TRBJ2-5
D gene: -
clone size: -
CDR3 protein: CASSLGGPRETQYF
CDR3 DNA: TGTGCCAGCAGCTTAGGCGGGCCGCGAGAGACCCAGTACTTC

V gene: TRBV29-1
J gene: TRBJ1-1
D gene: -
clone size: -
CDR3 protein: CSVVHTNTEAFF
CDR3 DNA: TGCAGCGTTGTACATACGAACACTGAAGCTTTCTTT

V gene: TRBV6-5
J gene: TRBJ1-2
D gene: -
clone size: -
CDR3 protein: CASSSWTANNYGYTF
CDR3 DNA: TGTGCCAGCAGTTCCTGGACGGCAAATAACTATGGCTACACCTTC

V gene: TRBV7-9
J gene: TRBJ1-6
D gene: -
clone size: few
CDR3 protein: CASSPPGRDNSPLHF
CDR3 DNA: TGTGCCAGCAGCCCTCCGGGACGGGATAATTCACCCCTCCACTTT

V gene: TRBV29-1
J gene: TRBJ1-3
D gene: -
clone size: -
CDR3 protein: CSVEGSGNTIYF
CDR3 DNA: TGCAGCGTTGAGGGGAGTGGAAACACCATATATTTT

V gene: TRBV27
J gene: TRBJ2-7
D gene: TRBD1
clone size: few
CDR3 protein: CASSAETGSSYEQYF
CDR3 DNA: TGTGCCAGCAGCGCGGAGACAGGGAGCTCCTACGAGCAGTACTTC

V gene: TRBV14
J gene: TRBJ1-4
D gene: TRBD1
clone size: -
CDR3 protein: CASSLGRGGNEKLFF
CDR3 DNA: TGTGCCAGCAGCCTTGGGAGAGGGGGCAATGAAAAACTGTTTTTT

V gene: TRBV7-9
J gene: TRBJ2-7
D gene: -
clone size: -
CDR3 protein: CASSLGGRGMYEQYF
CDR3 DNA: TGTGCCAGCAGCTTAGGTGGACGGGGAATGTACGAGCAGTACTTC

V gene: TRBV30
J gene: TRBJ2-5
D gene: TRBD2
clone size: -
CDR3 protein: CAWKLAGLTQYF
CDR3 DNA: TGTGCCTGGAAACTAGCGGGCCTTACCCAGTACTTC

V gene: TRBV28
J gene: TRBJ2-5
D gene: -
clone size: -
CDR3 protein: CASRLGGKTQYF
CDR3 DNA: TGTGCCAGCAGACTTGGGGGGAAGACCCAGTACTTC

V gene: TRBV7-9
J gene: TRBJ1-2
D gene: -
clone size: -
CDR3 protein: CASSLPLGGYTF
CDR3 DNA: TGTGCCAGCAGCCTCCCCCTTGGGGGCTACACCTTC

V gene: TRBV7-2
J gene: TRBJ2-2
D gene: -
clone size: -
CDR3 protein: CASSLSAGSTGELFF
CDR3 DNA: TGTGCCAGCAGCTTATCGGCGGGGAGCACCGGGGAGCTGTTTTTT

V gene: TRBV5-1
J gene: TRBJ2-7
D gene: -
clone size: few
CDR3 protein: CASSPWDSASEQYF
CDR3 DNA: TGCGCCAGCAGCCCATGGGACTCTGCGAGCGAGCAGTACTTC

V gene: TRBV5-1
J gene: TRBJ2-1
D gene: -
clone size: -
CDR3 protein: CASSLVVRGYGSYNEQFF
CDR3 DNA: TGCGCCAGCAGCTTGGTGGTCAGGGGATACGGCTCCTACAATGAGCAGTTCTTC

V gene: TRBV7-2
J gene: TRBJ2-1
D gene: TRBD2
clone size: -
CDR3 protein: CASREPGLATNEQFF
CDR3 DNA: TGTGCCAGCAGGGAGCCGGGACTAGCGACCAATGAGCAGTTCTTC

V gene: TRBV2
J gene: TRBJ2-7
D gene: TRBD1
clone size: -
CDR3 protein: CASSSGQGWYEQYF
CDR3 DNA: TGTGCCAGCAGCTCCGGACAGGGGTGGTACGAGCAGTACTTC

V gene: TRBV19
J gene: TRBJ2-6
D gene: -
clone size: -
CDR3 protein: CASSIDSLSGANVLTF
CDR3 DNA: TGTGCCAGTAGTATTGACAGCCTCTCTGGGGCCAACGTCCTGACTTTC

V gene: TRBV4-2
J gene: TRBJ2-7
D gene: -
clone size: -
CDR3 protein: CASSQDPYEQYF
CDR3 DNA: TGTGCCAGCAGCCAAGACCCCTACGAGCAGTACTTC

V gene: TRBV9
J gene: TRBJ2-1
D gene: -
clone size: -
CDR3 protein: CASSVNYNNEQFF
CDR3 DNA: TGTGCCAGCAGCGTGAACTATAACAATGAGCAGTTCTTC

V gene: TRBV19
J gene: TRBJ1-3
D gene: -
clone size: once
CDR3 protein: CASKKTSGNTIYF
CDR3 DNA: TGTGCCAGTAAAAAGACCTCTGGAAACACCATATATTTT

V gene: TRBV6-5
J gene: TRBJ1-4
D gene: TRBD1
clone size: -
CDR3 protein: CASSSRGRNEKLFF
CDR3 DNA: TGTGCCAGCAGTTCAAGGGGGCGCAATGAAAAACTGTTTTTT

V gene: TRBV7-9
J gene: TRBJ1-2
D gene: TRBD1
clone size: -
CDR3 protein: CASSFGQDSYTF
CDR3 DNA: TGTGCCAGCAGCTTTGGACAGGATAGCTACACCTTC

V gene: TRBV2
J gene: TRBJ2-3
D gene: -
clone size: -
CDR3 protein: CASSEGALGAVTDTQYF
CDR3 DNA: TGTGCCAGCAGTGAAGGGGCTTTGGGGGCCGTCACAGATACGCAGTATTTT

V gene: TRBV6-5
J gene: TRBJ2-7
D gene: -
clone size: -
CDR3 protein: CASTEQLSSSYEQYF
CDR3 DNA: TGTGCCAGCACCGAACAGCTTTCAAGCTCCTACGAGCAGTACTTC

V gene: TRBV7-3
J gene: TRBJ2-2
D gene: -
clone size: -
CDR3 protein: CASSVDGSNTGELFF
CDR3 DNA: TGTGCCAGCAGCGTGGACGGCTCGAACACCGGGGAGCTGTTTTTT

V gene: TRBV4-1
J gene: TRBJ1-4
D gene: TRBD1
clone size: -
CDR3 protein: CASSQGTGNEKLFF
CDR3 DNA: TGCGCCAGCAGCCAAGGGACAGGGAATGAAAAACTGTTTTTT

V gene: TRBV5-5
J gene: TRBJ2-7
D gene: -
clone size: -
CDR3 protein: CASSHRHSYEQYF
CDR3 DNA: TGTGCCAGCAGTCACAGGCATTCCTACGAGCAGTACTTC

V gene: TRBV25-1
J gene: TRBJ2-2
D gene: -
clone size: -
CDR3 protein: CASSDLRDTGELFF
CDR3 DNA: TGTGCCAGCAGTGATCTGAGGGACACCGGGGAGCTGTTTTTT

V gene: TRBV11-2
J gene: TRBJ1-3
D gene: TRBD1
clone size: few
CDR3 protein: CASSPRTGSVGSTIYF
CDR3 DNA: TGTGCCAGCAGCCCCCGGACAGGGTCGGTTGGAAGCACCATATATTTT

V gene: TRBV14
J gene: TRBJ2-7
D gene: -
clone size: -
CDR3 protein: CASSQDFGEQYF
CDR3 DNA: TGTGCCAGCAGCCAAGATTTCGGGGAGCAGTACTTC

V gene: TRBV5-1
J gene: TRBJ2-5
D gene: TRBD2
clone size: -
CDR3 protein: CASSLRGALETQYF
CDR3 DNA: TGCGCCAGCAGTTTGCGGGGGGCTCTGGAGACCCAGTACTTC

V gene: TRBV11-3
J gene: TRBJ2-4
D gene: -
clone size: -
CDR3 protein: CASSSIQRNIQYF
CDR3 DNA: TGTGCCAGCAGTTCTATACAAAGAAACATTCAGTACTTC

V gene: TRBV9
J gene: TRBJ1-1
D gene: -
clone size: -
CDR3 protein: CASSAASGNTEAFF
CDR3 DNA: TGTGCCAGCAGCGCTGCCTCGGGGAACACTGAAGCTTTCTTT

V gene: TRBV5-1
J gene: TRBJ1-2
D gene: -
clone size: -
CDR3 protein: CASSLALGVGYGYTF
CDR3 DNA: TGCGCCAGCAGCTTGGCCTTAGGGGTCGGCTATGGCTACACCTTC

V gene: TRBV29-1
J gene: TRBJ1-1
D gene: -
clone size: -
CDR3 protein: CSVGRRTEAFF
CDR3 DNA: TGCAGCGTTGGTCGGAGAACTGAAGCTTTCTTT